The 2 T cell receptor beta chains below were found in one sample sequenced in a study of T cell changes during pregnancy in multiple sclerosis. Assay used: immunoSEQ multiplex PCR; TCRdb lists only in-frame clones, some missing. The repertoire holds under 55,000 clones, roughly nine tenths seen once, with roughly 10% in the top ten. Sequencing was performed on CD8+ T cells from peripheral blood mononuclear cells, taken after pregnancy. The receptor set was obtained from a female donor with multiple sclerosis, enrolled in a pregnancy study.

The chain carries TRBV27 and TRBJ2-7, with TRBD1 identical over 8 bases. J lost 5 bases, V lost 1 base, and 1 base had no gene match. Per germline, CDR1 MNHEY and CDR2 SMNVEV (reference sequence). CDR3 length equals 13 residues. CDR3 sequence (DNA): TGTGCCAGCAGTTTATACAGGGGGGACGAGCAGTACTTC. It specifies CASSLYRGDEQYF.

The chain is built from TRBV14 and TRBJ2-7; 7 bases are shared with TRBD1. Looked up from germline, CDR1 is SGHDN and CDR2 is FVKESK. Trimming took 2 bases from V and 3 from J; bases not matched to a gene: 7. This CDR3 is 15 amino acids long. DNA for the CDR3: TGTGCCAGCAGCCAACGACAGGGTCGGGACTACGAGCAGTACTTC. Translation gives CASSQRQGRDYEQYF.